This passage covers 18 T cell receptor beta chains from one sample sequenced in a study of Ad26.COV2.S vaccination and SARS-CoV-2 variants. Libraries were prepared by immunoSEQ multiplex PCR; TCRdb keeps only in-frame clonotypes and omits some of them. The table lists some 290,000 clones, approximately 80% of them singletons. Treatment described: some 20 received Ad26.COV2.S at low or high dose, single or two shots; 5 received placebo; per-sample allocation not given. Samples came from day 63 after the first vaccine or placebo injection. This specimen was peripheral blood, taken in a trial of Ad26.COV2.S vaccine versus placebo. The receptor source for this set is a person between 18 and 59 years old who received the Ad26.COV2.S COVID-19 vaccine or a placebo.

The chain joins TRBV2 to TRBJ1-4; D not resolved. The ends were cut back, 5 bases at V and 16 bases at J, with 14 bases in the middle. Germline values: CDR1 SNHLY, CDR2 FYNNEI. The CDR3 is made up of 11 amino acids. The CDR3 is CASSYLGLSFF. CDR3 bases: TGTGCCAGCAGTTACCTAGGCTTATCGTTTTTT.

This clone was detected a few times. The rearrangement links TRBV19 to TRBJ1-1, with TRBD1 as a possible D gene (5 bases). CDR1 LNHDA and CDR2 SQIVND come from the germline V gene (reference sequence). CDR3 size: 15 residues. V gave up 4 bases and J gave up 0 bases, with 12 bases separating them. In DNA, the CDR3 is TGTGCCAGTAGTAGCCAGGGACCCATGAACACTGAAGCTTTCTTT. Encoded protein: CASSSQGPMNTEAFF.

There are a few counts of this clone. The chain links TRBV27 to TRBJ2-5; 8 bases match TRBD2. J gave up 4 bases and V 5 bases, and 6 bases lay outside the gene matches. Germline V gene lookup returns CDR1 MNHEY and CDR2 SMNVEV (reference sequence). This CDR3 region has 14 residues. In DNA form, the CDR3 reads TGTGCCAGCAGTCATGACGGGGGGGGAGAGACCCAGTACTTC. Its protein product is CASSHDGGGETQYF.

This clone was seen only once. This chain connects TRBV12-3 or TRBV12-4 to TRBJ1-4; 7 bases fit TRBD1. The trim removed 6 bases at V and 4 bases at J, leaving 2 bases unmatched. The CDR3 loop spans 13 amino acids. In nucleotides, the CDR3 is TGTGCCAGCAGCGGGACAGTTAATGAAAAACTGTTTTTT. Amino acid sequence: CASSGTVNEKLFF.

V is TRBV2 and J is TRBJ1-6; D is undetermined. Germline values: CDR1 SNHLY, CDR2 FYNNEI. This CDR3 has 12 amino acids. The V and J ends lost 8 bases and 9 bases respectively, with 11 bases between them. Here the CDR3 reads CASRREGSPLHF. CDR3 DNA: TGTGCCAGCCGGAGGGAGGGTTCACCCCTCCACTTT.

The chain carries TRBV3-1 (or the pseudogene TRBV3-2) and TRBJ1-6, with D unresolved. V was cut by 3 bases and J by 7 bases, with 4 bases left in between. Looked up from germline, CDR1 is LGHDT and CDR2 is YNNKEL (reference sequence). The CDR3 consists of 12 residues. The CDR3 reads CASSQENSPLHF. The CDR3 nucleotides are TGTGCCAGCAGCCAGGAGAATTCACCCCTCCACTTT.

The rearrangement links TRBV29-1 to TRBJ2-3; no definite D call. Trimming removed 6 bases at V and 2 bases at J, with 12 bases between. Germline V gene data show CDR1 as SQVTM and CDR2 as ANQGSEA. The CDR3 totals 13 residues. CDR3 loop: CSVYGPYTDTQYF. In DNA form, the CDR3 reads TGCAGCGTCTACGGGCCCTACACAGATACGCAGTATTTT.

This clone has a handful of counts. V is TRBV4-2 and J is TRBJ1-3; D remains ambiguous. V was shortened by 2 bases and J by 0 bases, with 17 bases between the two germline ends. Germline V gene lookup returns CDR1 LGHNA and CDR2 YNFKEQ. The CDR3 consists of 18 residues. CDR3 coding DNA: TGTGCCAGCAGCCAATCAGTACGCGTGGGAAGCTCTGGAAACACCATATATTTT. It translates to CASSQSVRVGSSGNTIYF.

V and J are TRBV6-5 and TRBJ1-1, with D unclear. CDR3 length equals 15 residues. In germline, CDR1 is MNHEY, CDR2 SVGAGI. Trimming left V 7 bases short and J 3 bases short, with 18 bases between. CDR3: CASTKGVGWDTEAFF. For the CDR3, the DNA is TGTGCCAGCACCAAAGGTGTAGGTTGGGACACTGAAGCTTTCTTT.

This clone was detected once. The chain joins TRBV25-1 to TRBJ1-2, with a tentative D call TRBD1 (5 bases). Trimming removed 6 bases at V and 1 base at J, with 12 bases between. The CDR3 sequence is 14 residues long. Germline lookup yields CDR1 MGHDK and CDR2 SYGVNS. The chain's CDR3 is CASRDQGFNYGYTF. As DNA, the CDR3 is TGTGCCAGCAGGGACCAGGGTTTTAACTATGGCTACACCTTC.

The J gene is TRBJ1-2, the V gene TRBV7-2; no reliable D call. Trimming took 5 bases from V and 4 from J, leaving 14 bases between them. The CDR3 is 14 residues long. Looked up from germline, CDR1 is SGHTA and CDR2 is FQGNSA. For the CDR3, the DNA is TGTGCCAGCAGCCCGCCTACCGGAGCCTATGGCTACACCTTC. This sequence encodes CASSPPTGAYGYTF.

This chain uses TRBV10-3 with TRBJ2-3, with 9 bases identical to TRBD1. The CDR3 is 16 residues long. V shed 5 bases, J shed 0 bases, and the junction held 6 bases outside the gene matches. Germline V gives CDR1 ENHRY, CDR2 SYGVKD. The CDR3 coding sequence is TGTGCCATCAGTAAGCGGGGACAGGGAAGCACAGATACGCAGTATTTT. Its translation: CAISKRGQGSTDTQYF.

The chain couples TRBV4-1 to TRBJ1-2; D is perhaps TRBD1 (6 bases). V was cut by 1 base and J by 5 bases, with 17 bases left in between. Germline loops: CDR1 MGHRA, CDR2 YSYEKL. The CDR3 totals 16 residues. Here the CDR3 DNA reads TGCGCCAGCAGCCAAGGACCCCTAGGAGGGGGATATGGCTACACCTTC. Translating gives CASSQGPLGGGYGYTF.

The chain couples TRBV27 to TRBJ2-7, with D possibly TRBD1 on 5 matching bases. CDR1 MNHEY and CDR2 SMNVEV come from the germline V gene (reference sequence). This CDR3 is 16 amino acids long. V dropped 2 bases and J dropped 2 bases, with 16 bases sitting between them. This CDR3 reads CASSLGRTGSTYEQYF. The CDR3 DNA sequence: TGTGCCAGCAGTTTAGGACGAACAGGTTCTACCTACGAGCAGTACTTC.

A few counts support this clone. The chain combines TRBV2 with TRBJ1-3; D is ambiguous. The CDR3 consists of 13 residues. Germline V CDR1 and CDR2: SNHLY, FYNNEI. The ends were cut back, 7 bases at V and 0 bases at J, with 7 bases in the middle. CDR3 bases: TGTGCCAGCAAGGGCCTCTCTGGAAACACCATATATTTT. This sequence encodes CASKGLSGNTIYF.

The chain has TRBV11-3 and TRBJ2-7; perhaps TRBD2 as D (5 bases). CDR1 and CDR2 from the germline V gene are SGHNT and YENEEA. The CDR3 contains 14 residues. Trimming removed 5 bases from V and 7 bases from J, with 18 bases in between. CDR3 amino acids: CASSRGPKGGEQYF. CDR3 sequence (DNA): TGTGCCAGCAGCCGAGGGCCAAAGGGTGGAGAGCAGTACTTC.

The V and J genes are TRBV21-1 and TRBJ1-4. TRBV21-1 is an annotated pseudogene. The CDR3 is 17 residues long. CDR3 bases: TGTGCCAGCAGCAAAGAGGGTGGGGGGCGTATTAATGAAAAACTGTTTTTT. It encodes CASSKEGGGRINEKLFF.

V usage is TRBV6-2 or TRBV6-3 and J usage is TRBJ1-1, with 9 bases aligning to TRBD1. Germline V gene data show CDR1 as MNHEY and CDR2 as SVGEGT. Trimming cost V 0 bases and J 7 bases; bases outside gene matches: 6. The CDR3 extends over 15 amino acids. The CDR3 DNA is TGTGCCAGCAGTTACTCGGGGACAGGGTACCTTGAAGCTTTCTTT. This encodes CASSYSGTGYLEAFF.